The 25 T cell receptor beta chains presented below share a single source sample, sequenced in a study of response to subunit inactivated influenza vaccine. TCRdb called the RT-PCR reads again in MiXCR, with one record for every CDR3 protein. The data hold under 750,000 distinct CDR3 sequences, with approximately 12% observed a single time. Material: PBMCs from blood, obtained on the day of vaccination. Receptor source: a man in his forties or fifties who received an inactivated influenza vaccine.

The chain couples TRBV28 to TRBJ2-7, with 11 bases matching TRBD2. The CDR3 has 13 amino acids. Germline V lookup: CDR1 MDHEN, CDR2 SYDVKM. The V gene end was trimmed by 7 bases and the J gene end by 5 bases; junction bases not matched to a gene: 4. DNA of the CDR3: TGTGCCAGCACCGTGACTAGCGGGAACGAGCAGTACTTC. Translation gives CASTVTSGNEQYF.

This clonotype was seen only once. The chain has TRBV4-3 and TRBJ2-5, with D possibly TRBD2 on 6 matching bases. This CDR3 is built from 13 residues. Germline V lookup: CDR1 LGHNA, CDR2 YSLEER. V lost 2 bases and J lost 5, with 9 bases in between. CDR3 region: CASSQSGVETQYF. DNA of the CDR3: TGCGCCAGCAGCCAATCGGGGGTGGAGACCCAGTACTTC.

This clonotype was counted only a few times. The chain links TRBV27 to TRBJ1-1; 7 bases agree with TRBD1. Germline trimming cut 6 bases from V and 2 bases from J; bases unmatched to any gene: 18. This CDR3 has 18 residues. CDR1 MNHEY and CDR2 SMNVEV come from the germline V gene (reference sequence). CDR3 residues: CASRYRGWGIRDNTEAFF. CDR3 DNA: TGTGCCAGCAGGTACAGGGGTTGGGGCATAAGGGACAACACTGAAGCTTTCTTT.

As for this clonotype: The germline gene is not matched at one end of the junction; a read error may be the cause. This rearrangement joins TRBV5-1 to TRBJ2-5; 8 bases map to TRBD1. This CDR3 comprises 14 residues. Germline values: CDR1 SGHRS, CDR2 YFSETQ. Here the CDR3 DNA reads TGCGCCGGCAGCTGGACAGGGAAACAAGAGACCCAGTACTTC. Amino acids: CAGSWTGKQETQYF.

This clonotype appeared a few times. The chain is built from TRBV29-1 and TRBJ1-1, with 9 nucleotides matching TRBD1. This CDR3 has 14 amino acids. Germline lookup yields CDR1 SQVTM and CDR2 ANQGSEA. J was trimmed by 4 bases and V by 4 bases; bases with no gene match: 7. CDR3 residues: CSVGGTGLPTEAFF. The CDR3 DNA reads as TGCAGCGTTGGAGGGACAGGGCTCCCCACTGAAGCTTTCTTT.

The chain couples TRBV19 to TRBJ2-7; D is possibly TRBD2 (8 bases). This CDR3 contains 14 residues. V was pared by 7 bases and J by 5 bases, with 18 bases between. Germline V gene sequence: CDR1 LNHDA, CDR2 SQIVND (reference sequence). CDR3 in DNA: TGTGCCAGTAACCCGGGAGGGGGCTTCAACGAGCAGTACTTC. This translates into CASNPGGGFNEQYF. Complete variable domain (other parts from reference TRBV19 and TRBJ2-7): DGGITQSPKYLFRKEGQNVTLSCEQNLNHDAMYWYRQDPGQGLRLIYYSQIVNDFQKGDIAEGYSVSREKKESFPLTVTSAQKNPTAFYLCASNPGGGFNEQYFGPGTRLTVT.

The table lists this clonotype with many counts. The chain employs TRBV19 and TRBJ1-3; D not resolved. The V and J ends lost 7 bases and 4 bases respectively, with 11 bases between them. The CDR3 runs to 13 residues. Germline values: CDR1 LNHDA, CDR2 SQIVND (reference sequence). The CDR3 sequence is CASTTRIGNTIYF. In DNA form, the CDR3 reads TGTGCCAGTACAACCAGGATCGGAAACACCATATATTTT.

This clonotype was counted only a few times. This chain connects TRBV20-1 to TRBJ2-3; D is uncertain. V was clipped by 1 base and J by 2 bases, with 4 bases between them. Germline V gene sequence: CDR1 DFQATT, CDR2 SNEGSKA (reference sequence). The CDR3 extends over 12 amino acids. The CDR3 region is CSARGITDTQYF. In DNA, the CDR3 is TGCAGTGCTAGAGGTATCACAGATACGCAGTATTTT.

The rearrangement links TRBV5-1 to TRBJ1-4, with D hard to call. Germline V gives CDR1 SGHRS, CDR2 YFSETQ. CDR3 length: 17 amino acids. V lost 0 bases to trimming and J lost 3 bases, with 15 bases between them. CDR3 DNA sequence: TGCGCCAGCAGCTTGGGTGCTTTCGGAGCACCTAATGAAAAACTGTTTTTT. Protein product: CASSLGAFGAPNEKLFF.

Comments on this clonotype: One end of the junction is discordant with germline, which a read error may explain. The chain joins TRBV12-3 or TRBV12-4 to TRBJ2-1; 13 bases match TRBD2. The CDR3 loop spans 12 amino acids. This chain's CDR3 is CASSGGLAGLVF. CDR3 coding DNA: TGTGCCAGCAGTGGGGGACTAGCGGGATTGGTCTTC.

This clonotype was observed many times. The chain combines TRBV5-6 with TRBJ2-1; TRBD1 agrees at 7 bases. Germline V CDR1 and CDR2: SGHDT, YYEEEE. Losses at the gene ends were 3 bases for V and 4 bases for J; bases not matched to a gene: 4. CDR3 length equals 14 residues. The CDR3 bases are TGTGCCAGCAGCTACGGGACAGAATACAATGAGCAGTTCTTC. Protein product: CASSYGTEYNEQFF.

This clonotype was counted between two and nine times. The J gene is TRBJ2-2, the V gene TRBV7-2; TRBD2 agrees at 9 bases. Germline V gene sequence: CDR1 SGHTA, CDR2 FQGNSA. The V segment lost 1 base and the J segment 4 bases; nucleotides outside the gene matches: 4. This CDR3 region has 16 residues. CDR3 nucleotides: TGTGCCAGCAGCTTAGTTTCTAGCGGGACCACCGGGGAGCTGTTTTTT. Protein: CASSLVSSGTTGELFF.

The CDR3 sequence: CSASPVLRKNNEQFF. As DNA, the CDR3 is TGCAGTGCTAGCCCCGTGCTGCGGAAGAACAATGAGCAGTTCTTC. The chain has TRBV20-1 and TRBJ2-1; D uncertain. Germline assignment: CDR1 DFQATT and CDR2 SNEGSKA (reference sequence). This CDR3 contains 15 residues. With 3 bases removed from V and 5 bases from J, the gap between germline ends came to 17 bases.

The V and J genes are TRBV6-2 or TRBV6-3 and TRBJ1-1; no firm D call. V lost 4 bases to trimming and J lost 1 base, with 10 bases between them. Germline CDR1 and CDR2: MNHEY and SVGEGT. The CDR3 is 14 residues long. This CDR3 is CASSWEQPNTEAFF. DNA of the CDR3: TGTGCCAGCAGTTGGGAACAACCGAACACTGAAGCTTTCTTT.

This clonotype was observed a handful of times. This chain joins TRBV2 and TRBJ2-7, with TRBD1 identical over 7 bases. The germline gives CDR1 SNHLY, CDR2 FYNNEI. CDR3 size: 14 residues. Trimming cost V 9 bases and J 2 bases; bases outside gene matches: 10. Here the CDR3 reads CASRQGIATYEQYF. The CDR3 nucleotides read TGTGCCAGTAGACAGGGTATCGCAACCTACGAGCAGTACTTC.

The V gene is TRBV6-2 or TRBV6-3, the J gene TRBJ2-3; D may be TRBD2 (6 bases). The CDR3 has 18 amino acids. Trimming took 2 bases from V and 2 from J, leaving 20 bases between them. The germline gives CDR1 MNHEY, CDR2 SVGEGT. The CDR3: CASSYLPLKAGNTDTQYF. The CDR3 DNA follows: TGTGCCAGCAGTTACCTGCCACTAAAGGCGGGGAACACAGATACGCAGTATTTT.

The chain couples TRBV9 to TRBJ2-1; D gene ambiguous. In germline, CDR1 is SGDLS, CDR2 YYNGEE. The CDR3 covers 14 residues. V lost 0 bases to trimming and J lost 9 bases, with 13 bases between them. CDR3 sequence (DNA): TGTGCCAGCAGCGTAGCGCGCGGTTTGGCTGAGCAGTTCTTC. It encodes CASSVARGLAEQFF.

The V call is TRBV6-1, the J call TRBJ2-5; D gene ambiguous. The CDR3 consists of 13 residues. Germline assignment: CDR1 MNHNS and CDR2 SASEGT. Trimming pared 3 bases from V and 5 bases from J, leaving 10 bases between. The CDR3 is CASSDIPAETQYF. The DNA of the CDR3 is TGTGCCAGCAGTGATATACCAGCGGAGACCCAGTACTTC.

This clonotype was seen only a few times. The rearrangement uses TRBV5-6 and TRBJ1-1, with a tentative D call TRBD1 (6 bases). Germline CDR1 is SGHDT and CDR2 is YYEEEE. The CDR3 totals 15 residues. The V end lost 1 base, the J end lost 4 bases, and 14 bases lay between the germline ends. CDR3 bases: TGTGCCAGCAGCTTGTGGGCGGGGGCAGTCACTGAAGCTTTCTTT. Protein sequence: CASSLWAGAVTEAFF.

The rearrangement links TRBV3-1 to TRBJ1-2; D remains ambiguous. Between the trimmed V and J ends, which lost 6 bases and 4 bases, there was a span of 12 bases. This CDR3 comprises 13 residues. The V gene's germline CDR1 is LGHDT and CDR2 YNNKEL (reference sequence). CDR3 loop: CASSLKESYGYTF. CDR3 nucleotides: TGTGCCAGCAGTCTAAAAGAGTCCTATGGCTACACCTTC.

There are a few counts of this clonotype. This chain joins TRBV12-3 or TRBV12-4 and TRBJ2-5, with 16 positions matching TRBD2. The CDR3 covers 17 residues. Losses at the gene ends were 4 bases for V and 5 bases for J; bases not matched to a gene: 7. The CDR3 DNA follows: TGTGCCAGCAGTTCCGGGACTAGCGGGAGGGTCCGGGAGACCCAGTACTTC. Translated, it gives CASSSGTSGRVRETQYF.

Only a few counts were recorded for this clonotype. The gene calls are TRBV20-1 and TRBJ1-1, with 8 bases lining up with TRBD1. There are 12 residues in the CDR3. Germline V gene data show CDR1 as DFQATT and CDR2 as SNEGSKA (reference sequence). The ends lost 6 bases at V and 5 bases at J; junction bases unmatched: 5. The CDR3: CSATQGETEAFF. Here the CDR3 DNA reads TGCAGTGCGACACAGGGGGAGACTGAAGCTTTCTTT.

This clonotype was detected many times. V usage is TRBV29-1 and J usage is TRBJ2-1; no reliable D call. The CDR3 runs to 15 residues. Germline values: CDR1 SQVTM, CDR2 ANQGSEA. Trimming pared 1 base from V and 0 bases from J, leaving 10 bases between. The DNA of the CDR3 is TGCAGCGTTGAAGGTTGGAAAAGCTCCTACAATGAGCAGTTCTTC. Translation: CSVEGWKSSYNEQFF.

This clonotype appeared a few times. CDR3 sequence (DNA): TGCAGCGCCTCCCGCCCGGGGGACACCGGGGAGCTGTTTTTT. This translates into CSASRPGDTGELFF. The chain combines TRBV29-1 with TRBJ2-2; the D gene is possibly TRBD2 (6 bases). Trimming shortened V by 7 bases and J by 3 bases, and 15 bases separated the two germline ends. The CDR3 contains 14 residues. CDR1 and CDR2 (germline): SQVTM, ANQGSEA.

This clonotype was counted at least ten times. This sequence joins TRBV6-1 and TRBJ1-5, with 9 bases lining up with TRBD1. From germline, CDR1 is MNHNS and CDR2 SASEGT. This CDR3 is 17 amino acids long. After removal of 5 bases from V and 0 bases from J, the junction contained 8 bases not matched to a gene. CDR3 region: CASSRTGDGYSNQPQHF. The CDR3 DNA sequence: TGTGCCAGCAGTCGGACAGGGGATGGTTATAGCAATCAGCCCCAGCATTTT.